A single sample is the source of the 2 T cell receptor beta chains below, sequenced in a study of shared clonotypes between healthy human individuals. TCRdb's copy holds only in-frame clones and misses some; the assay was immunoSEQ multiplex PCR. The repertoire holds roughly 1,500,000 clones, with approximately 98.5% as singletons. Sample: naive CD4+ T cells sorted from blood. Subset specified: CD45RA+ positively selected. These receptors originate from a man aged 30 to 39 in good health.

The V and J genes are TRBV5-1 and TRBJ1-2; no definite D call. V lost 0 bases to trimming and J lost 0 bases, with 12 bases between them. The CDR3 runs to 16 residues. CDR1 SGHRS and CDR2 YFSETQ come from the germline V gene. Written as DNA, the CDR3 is TGCGCCAGCAGCTTGGAACAGTTAAAGCCTAACTATGGCTACACCTTC. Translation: CASSLEQLKPNYGYTF.

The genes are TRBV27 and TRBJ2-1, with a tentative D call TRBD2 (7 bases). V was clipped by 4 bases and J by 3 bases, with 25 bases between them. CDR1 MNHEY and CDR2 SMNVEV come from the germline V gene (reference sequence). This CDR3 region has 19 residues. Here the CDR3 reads CASSSAGVGYREDYNEQFF. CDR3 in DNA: TGTGCCAGCAGTTCCGCAGGGGTGGGGTATCGGGAGGACTACAATGAGCAGTTCTTC.